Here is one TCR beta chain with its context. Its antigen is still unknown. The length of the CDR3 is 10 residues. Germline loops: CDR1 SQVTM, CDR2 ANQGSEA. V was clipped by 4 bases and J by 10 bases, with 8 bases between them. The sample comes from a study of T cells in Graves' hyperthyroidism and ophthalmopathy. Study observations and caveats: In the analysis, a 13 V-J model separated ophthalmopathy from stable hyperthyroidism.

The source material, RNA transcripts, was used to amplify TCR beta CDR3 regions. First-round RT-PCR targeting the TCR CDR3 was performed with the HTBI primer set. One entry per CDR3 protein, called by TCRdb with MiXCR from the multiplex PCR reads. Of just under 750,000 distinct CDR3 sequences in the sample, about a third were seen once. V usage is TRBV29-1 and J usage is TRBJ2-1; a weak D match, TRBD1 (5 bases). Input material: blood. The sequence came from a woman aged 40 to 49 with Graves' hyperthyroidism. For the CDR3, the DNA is TGCAGCGTTGCAGGGCGCGAGCAGTTCTTC. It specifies CSVAGREQFF.